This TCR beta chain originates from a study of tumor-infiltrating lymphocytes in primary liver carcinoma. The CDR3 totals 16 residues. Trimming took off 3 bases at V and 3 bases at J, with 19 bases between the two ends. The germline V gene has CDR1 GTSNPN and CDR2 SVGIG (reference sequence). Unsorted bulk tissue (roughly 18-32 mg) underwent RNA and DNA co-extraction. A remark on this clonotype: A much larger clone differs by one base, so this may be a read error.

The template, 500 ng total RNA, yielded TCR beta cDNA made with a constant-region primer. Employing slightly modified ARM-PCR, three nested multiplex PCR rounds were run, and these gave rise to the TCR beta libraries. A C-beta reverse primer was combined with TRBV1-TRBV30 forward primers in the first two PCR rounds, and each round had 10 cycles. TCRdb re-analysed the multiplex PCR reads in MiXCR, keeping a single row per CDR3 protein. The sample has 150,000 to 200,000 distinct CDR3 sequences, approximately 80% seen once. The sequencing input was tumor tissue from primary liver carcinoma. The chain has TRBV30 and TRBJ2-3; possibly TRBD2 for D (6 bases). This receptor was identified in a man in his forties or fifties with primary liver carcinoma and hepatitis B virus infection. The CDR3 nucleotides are TGTGCCTGGAGATTAGCACTAGCCCCGGCAACAGATACGCAGTATTTT. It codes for CAWRLALAPATDTQYF.